A selection of T cell receptor beta chains follows, all from one sample in a study of T-cell reconstitution after alpha-beta-depleted transplantation in children. TCRdb redid the calling of the PCR reads with MiXCR, one entry per CDR3 protein. Among roughly 790,000 distinct CDR3 sequences, roughly 15% were seen once, and the ten largest hold roughly 5%. The sequences come from PBMCs, mostly from graft donor cells, collected 360 days after TCRalphabeta/CD19-depleted stem cell transplant. These receptors were obtained from a male patient younger than 18 who had a stem cell transplant for acute lymphoblastic leukemia, so the T cells may come from the graft donor. The CDR3 runs from the conserved cysteine through the conserved F or W. The order of the fields is V gene, J gene, D gene, clone size, CDR3 DNA, CDR3 protein. D genes are given only for firm matches. Part of the rows lack a size; the others show once, few, many or a class for expanded clones.

TRBV4-1,TRBJ2-7,.,few,TGCGCCAGCAGCCAAGGGGACACTTGGTACTTC,CASSQGDTWYF
TRBV9,TRBJ2-3,.,.,TGTGCCAGCAGCGGCCAAACAGATACGCAGTATTTT,CASSGQTDTQYF
TRBV5-1,TRBJ2-3,TRBD2,.,TGCGCCAGCAGCCCCCGTACCGGGAGGCTATACACAGATACGCAGTATTTT,CASSPRTGRLYTDTQYF
TRBV4-2,TRBJ2-3,TRBD2,.,TGTGCCAGCACCCGGGGGACTAGCCATTACACAGATACGCAGTATTTT,CASTRGTSHYTDTQYF
TRBV12-5,TRBJ2-1,TRBD2,few,TGTGCTAGTGGCACAGGGACTAGCCGAACCGATGAGCAGTTCTTC,CASGTGTSRTDEQFF
TRBV12-3/TRBV12-4,TRBJ1-6,.,once,TGTGCCAGCTCTCCGTCTTGGAATTCACCCCTCCACTTT,CASSPSWNSPLHF
TRBV9,TRBJ2-7,.,.,TGTGCCAGCAGCGTAGGGGGAGCGTTAACCTACGAGCAGTACTTC,CASSVGGALTYEQYF
TRBV7-9,TRBJ1-1,TRBD1,many,TGTGCCAGCAGGGCCCGGGACAGCACACTTAACACTGAAGCTTTCTTT,CASRARDSTLNTEAFF
TRBV2,TRBJ1-1,.,.,TGTGCCAGCAGTATCCACGGGACACCCAAAAACACTGAAGCTTTCTTT,CASSIHGTPKNTEAFF
TRBV12-3/TRBV12-4,TRBJ2-3,.,.,TGTGCCAGCAGTTCGGTCGGGCACACAGATACGCAGTATTTT,CASSSVGHTDTQYF
TRBV30,TRBJ2-2,.,.,TGTGCCTGGACAGGGGATGACACCGGGGAGCTGTTTTTT,CAWTGDDTGELFF
TRBV4-2,TRBJ2-7,TRBD2,.,TGTGCCAGCAGCCAAACAGGGAGTAGCGGGAGTTACGAGCAGTACTTC,CASSQTGSSGSYEQYF
TRBV15,TRBJ2-1,.,.,TGTGCCACCAGCAGAGAGCAGGCTGAGCAGTTCTTC,CATSREQAEQFF
TRBV6-5,TRBJ1-3,.,.,TGTGCCAGCAGTTACTCGAGAAAGGCTATCTCTGGAAACACCATATATTTT,CASSYSRKAISGNTIYF
TRBV7-6,TRBJ2-3,TRBD2,.,TGTGCCACCTCCGGACTAGTTATAGATACGCAGTATTTT,CATSGLVIDTQYF